Listed below are T cell receptor beta chains from one sample, sequenced in a study of T cell changes during pregnancy in multiple sclerosis. Clones were read by immunoSEQ multiplex PCR, and TCRdb kept only the in-frame ones, dropping some. The table records tens of thousands of clones, roughly nine tenths of them present only once. The material was peripheral blood, obtained in the first trimester of pregnancy. These receptors originate from a female donor in good health, enrolled as a control in a pregnancy study. Both conserved end residues are part of each CDR3. The D gene is left open where the match is weak. Clone size is not always given. Where it is, it says once, few, many or a class for expanded clones.

TRBJ1-2 | TRBV10-3 | NA | TRBD1 | TGTGCCATCAGTGACAGGGGGCGCGACTATGGCTACACCTTC | CAISDRGRDYGYTF
TRBJ1-5 | TRBV28 | NA | TRBD1 | TGTGCCAGCAGTCTTAGGGGACAGGTGATGACATATAGCAATCAGCCCCAGCATTTT | CASSLRGQVMTYSNQPQHF
TRBJ1-6 | TRBV6-5 | NA | NA | TGTGCCAGCAGCCGGGACAAAAATTCACCCCTCCACTTT | CASSRDKNSPLHF
TRBJ2-1 | TRBV4-3 | NA | TRBD2 | TGCGCCAGCAGCTATAGCGGGGACTCCTACAATGAGCAGTTCTTC | CASSYSGDSYNEQFF
TRBJ1-1 | TRBV5-1 | NA | NA | TGCGCCAGCAGCTTGGAGTTTGCGGGCACTGAAGCTTTCTTT | CASSLEFAGTEAFF
TRBJ2-3 | TRBV30 | NA | TRBD2 | TGTGCCTTTTGCCGGTCAAGCGGGGCAGGCACAGATACGCAGTATTTT | CAFCRSSGAGTDTQYF
TRBJ2-5 | TRBV5-1 | NA | NA | TGCGCCAGCAGCTTGAGGTGGTTAGGAGGAGAGACCCAGTACTTC | CASSLRWLGGETQYF
TRBJ1-5 | TRBV28 | NA | NA | TGTGCCAGCAGTTACTTACAGCAGCCCCAGCATTTT | CASSYLQQPQHF
TRBJ2-5 | TRBV27 | NA | NA | TGTGCCAGCAGTTTCTCGGCGGGGTATTTACAAGAGACCCAGTACTTC | CASSFSAGYLQETQYF
TRBJ1-5 | TRBV28 | many | NA | TGTGCCAGCAGCACACCCGTCGGACAGAACAATCAGCCCCAGCATTTT | CASSTPVGQNNQPQHF
TRBJ2-3 | TRBV10-3 | NA | TRBD2 | TGTGCCATCAGCGGGGGGACTAGCGGTAGCACAGATACGCAGTATTTT | CAISGGTSGSTDTQYF
TRBJ1-3 | TRBV30 | NA | NA | TGTGCCTGGAGTTCAGAGGCCGCCATATATTTT | CAWSSEAAIYF
TRBJ1-2 | TRBV28 | NA | NA | TGTGCCAGCAGTTTTAAGGGGGGGCGATATGGCTACACCTTC | CASSFKGGRYGYTF
TRBJ1-5 | TRBV10-2 | NA | TRBD1 | TGCGCCAGCAGTACTACAGGGGGCCTAAGTGGGAGCAATCAGCCCCAGCATTTT | CASSTTGGLSGSNQPQHF
TRBJ2-5 | TRBV30 | NA | TRBD2 | TGTGCCTGGAGTGCTAAACGGACTAGCTTGGGAGAGACCCAGTACTTC | CAWSAKRTSLGETQYF
TRBJ2-5 | TRBV4-3 | NA | TRBD2 | TGCGCCAGCAGCCTCGGGACTAGCGGGGGGGCCGTCGAGACCCAGTACTTC | CASSLGTSGGAVETQYF
TRBJ2-7 | TRBV2 | NA | NA | TGTGCCAGCAGTGAAGCGCGGCCATTACCTAACGAGCAGTACTTC | CASSEARPLPNEQYF
TRBJ1-6 | TRBV5-6 | NA | NA | TGTGCCAGCAGCACCGGGACCTATAATTCACCCCTCCACTTT | CASSTGTYNSPLHF
TRBJ2-7 | TRBV18 | NA | NA | TGTGCCAGCTCACCCGAGGACAGTCCCTCCTACGAGCAGTACTTC | CASSPEDSPSYEQYF
TRBJ2-2 | TRBV7-9 | once | TRBD1 | TGTGCCAGCAGCATACCAGGGGGCAGTTACACCGGGGAGCTGTTTTTT | CASSIPGGSYTGELFF
TRBJ2-5 | TRBV28 | once | TRBD2 | TGTGCCAGCATCCCCGGGGGACTAGCGGGAGGGCAAGAGACCCAGTACTTC | CASIPGGLAGGQETQYF